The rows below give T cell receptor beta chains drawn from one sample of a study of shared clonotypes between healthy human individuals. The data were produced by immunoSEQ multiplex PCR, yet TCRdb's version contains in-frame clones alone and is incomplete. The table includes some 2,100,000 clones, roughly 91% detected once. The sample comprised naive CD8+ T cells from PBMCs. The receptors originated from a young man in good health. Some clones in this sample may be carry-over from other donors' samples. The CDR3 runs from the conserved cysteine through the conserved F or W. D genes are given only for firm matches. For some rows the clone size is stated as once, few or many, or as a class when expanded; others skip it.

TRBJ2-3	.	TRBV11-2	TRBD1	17	CASSLGQGGVDTDTQYF	TGTGCCAGCAGCTTGGGACAGGGGGGTGTAGACACAGATACGCAGTATTTT
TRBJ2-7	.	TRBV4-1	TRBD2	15	CASSQESSGAYEQYF	TGCGCCAGCAGCCAAGAATCTAGCGGGGCTTACGAGCAGTACTTC
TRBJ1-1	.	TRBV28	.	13	CASSPQSDTEAFF	TGTGCCAGCAGTCCCCAATCGGACACTGAAGCTTTCTTT
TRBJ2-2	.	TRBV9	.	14	CASSVVGFAGELFF	TGTGCCAGCAGCGTAGTAGGTTTTGCCGGGGAGCTGTTTTTT
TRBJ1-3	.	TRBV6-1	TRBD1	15	CASRTADRAGNTIYF	TGTGCCAGCAGAACGGCCGACAGGGCTGGAAACACCATATATTTT
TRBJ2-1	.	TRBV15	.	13	CATGIVGYNEQFF	TGTGCCACCGGTATCGTGGGTTACAATGAGCAGTTCTTC
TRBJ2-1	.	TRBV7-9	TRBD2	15	CASSRTSGNYNEQFF	TGTGCCAGCAGCCGGACTAGCGGGAACTACAATGAGCAGTTCTTC
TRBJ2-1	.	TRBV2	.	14	CASSDRRSGNEQFF	TGTGCCAGCAGTGACCGAAGGAGTGGCAATGAGCAGTTCTTC
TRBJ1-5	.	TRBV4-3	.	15	CASSQDGGSNQPQHF	TGCGCCAGCAGCCAAGATGGCGGGAGCAATCAGCCCCAGCATTTT
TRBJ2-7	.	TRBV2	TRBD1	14	CASSSGTGVLEQYF	TGTGCCAGCAGCAGTGGGACAGGGGTCTTGGAGCAGTACTTC
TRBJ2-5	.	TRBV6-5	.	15	CASSPGELLTETQYF	TGTGCCAGCAGCCCTGGAGAATTGCTGACGGAGACCCAGTACTTC
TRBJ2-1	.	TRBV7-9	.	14	CASKIQSSYNEQFF	TGTGCCAGCAAAATACAGAGCTCCTACAATGAGCAGTTCTTC
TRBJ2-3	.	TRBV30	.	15	CAWSVLATSTDTQYF	TGTGCCTGGAGTGTATTAGCGACTAGCACAGATACGCAGTATTTT
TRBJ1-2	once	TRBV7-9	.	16	CASSLAPGVGVDGYTF	TGTGCCAGCAGCTTAGCCCCGGGGGTCGGGGTAGATGGCTACACCTTC
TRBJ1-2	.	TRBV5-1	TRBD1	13	CASSPGTGHGYTF	TGCGCCAGCAGCCCAGGGACAGGGCATGGCTACACCTTC
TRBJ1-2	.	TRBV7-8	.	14	CASSLARGAYGYTF	TGTGCCAGCAGCTTAGCGCGTGGTGCCTATGGCTACACCTTC
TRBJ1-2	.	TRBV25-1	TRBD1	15	CASSAWDSLHHGYTF	TGTGCCAGCAGCGCCTGGGACAGTCTTCACCATGGCTACACCTTC
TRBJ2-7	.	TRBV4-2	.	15	CASSQDKGGTYEQYF	TGTGCCAGCAGCCAAGATAAAGGGGGGACCTACGAGCAGTACTTC
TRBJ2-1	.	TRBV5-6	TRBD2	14	CASSTGGVGNEQFF	TGTGCCAGCAGCACGGGAGGGGTTGGCAATGAGCAGTTCTTC
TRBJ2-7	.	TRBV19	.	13	CASSHLGSDEQYF	TGTGCCAGTAGCCACCTCGGGTCGGACGAGCAGTACTTC
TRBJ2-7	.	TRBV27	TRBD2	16	CASKGLAGGGSYEQYF	TGTGCCAGCAAGGGGCTAGCGGGAGGTGGTTCCTACGAGCAGTACTTC
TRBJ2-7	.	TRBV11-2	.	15	CASSLGVSVTYEQYF	TGTGCCAGCAGCTTAGGGGTTAGCGTAACCTACGAGCAGTACTTC
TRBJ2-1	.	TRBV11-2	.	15	CASRTSGSSYNEQFF	TGTGCCAGCAGGACAAGCGGAAGCTCCTACAATGAGCAGTTCTTC
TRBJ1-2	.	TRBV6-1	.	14	CASGWGEGINGYTF	TGTGCCAGCGGATGGGGGGAAGGGATTAATGGCTACACCTTC
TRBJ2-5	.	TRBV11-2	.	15	CASSRTGQYQETQYF	TGTGCCAGCAGCCGGACCGGACAGTACCAAGAGACCCAGTACTTC
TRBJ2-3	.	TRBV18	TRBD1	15	CASSLDRGSTDTQYF	TGTGCCAGCTCCCTGGACAGGGGGAGCACAGATACGCAGTATTTT
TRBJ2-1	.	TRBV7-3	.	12	CASSDRNNEQFF	TGTGCCAGCAGCGACAGGAACAATGAGCAGTTCTTC
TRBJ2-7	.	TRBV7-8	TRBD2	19	CASSLIRLAGDPFTYEQYF	TGTGCCAGCAGCTTAATCCGACTAGCGGGAGATCCTTTCACCTACGAGCAGTACTTC
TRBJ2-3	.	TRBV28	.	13	CASSLHRDDTQYF	TGTGCCAGCAGCCTTCACAGGGACGATACGCAGTATTTT
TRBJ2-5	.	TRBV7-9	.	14	CASSLGTAQETQYF	TGTGCCAGCAGCTTAGGGACAGCCCAAGAGACCCAGTACTTC
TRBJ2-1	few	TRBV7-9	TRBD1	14	CASSYSTGGNEQFF	TGTGCCAGCAGCTACTCTACAGGGGGCAATGAGCAGTTCTTC
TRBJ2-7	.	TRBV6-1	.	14	CASSDLGVAYEQYF	TGTGCCAGCAGTGACCTCGGTGTAGCCTACGAGCAGTACTTC
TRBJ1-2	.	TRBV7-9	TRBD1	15	CASSLGIGTGDGYTF	TGTGCCAGCAGCTTAGGGATTGGGACAGGGGATGGCTACACCTTC
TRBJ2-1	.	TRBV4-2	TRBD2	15	CASSQVAGAYNEQFF	TGTGCCAGCAGCCAAGTAGCGGGAGCATACAATGAGCAGTTCTTC
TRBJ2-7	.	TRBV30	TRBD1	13	CAYSDRSSYEQYF	TGTGCCTACTCGGACAGGAGCTCCTACGAGCAGTACTTC
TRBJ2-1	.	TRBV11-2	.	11	CASSSAEQAFF	TGTGCCAGCAGCTCGGCCGAACAAGCGTTCTTC
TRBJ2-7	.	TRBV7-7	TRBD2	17	CASSLAPGLAGIYEQYF	TGTGCCAGCAGCTTAGCGCCGGGACTAGCGGGGATCTACGAGCAGTACTTC
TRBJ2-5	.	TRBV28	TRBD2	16	CASSPTLAGGLETQYF	TGTGCCAGCAGTCCCACACTAGCGGGAGGGCTAGAGACCCAGTACTTC
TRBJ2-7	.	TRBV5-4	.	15	CASSFGVTRAYEQYF	TGTGCCAGCAGCTTTGGGGTCACCCGCGCCTACGAGCAGTACTTC
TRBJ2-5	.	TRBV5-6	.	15	CASSLTPSEQETQYF	TGTGCCAGCAGCTTGACCCCCAGCGAACAAGAGACCCAGTACTTC
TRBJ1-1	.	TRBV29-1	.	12	CSPRGPNTEAFF	TGCAGCCCCCGAGGGCCGAACACTGAAGCTTTCTTT
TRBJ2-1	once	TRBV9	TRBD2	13	CASSRTSGNERFF	TGTGCCAGCAGCCGCACTAGCGGCAATGAGCGGTTCTTC
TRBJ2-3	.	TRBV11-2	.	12	CASSSDVDTQYF	TGTGCCAGCAGCTCGGACGTAGATACGCAGTATTTT
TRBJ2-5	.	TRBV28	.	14	CASSFRGAGETQYF	TGTGCCAGCAGTTTTCGGGGCGCGGGAGAGACCCAGTACTTC
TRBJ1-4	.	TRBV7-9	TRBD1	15	CASSPQGATNEKLFF	TGTGCCAGCAGTCCACAGGGGGCAACTAATGAAAAACTGTTTTTT
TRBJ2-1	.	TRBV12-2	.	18	CASRRGASGSPRDVGEFF	TGTGCAAGTCGCCGGGGGGCTAGCGGGAGTCCTCGAGACGTCGGAGAGTTCTTC
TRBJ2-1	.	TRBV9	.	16	CASSVAVTGVGVEQFF	TGTGCCAGCAGCGTAGCCGTTACGGGTGTGGGGGTTGAGCAGTTCTTC
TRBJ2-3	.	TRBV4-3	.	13	CASSPKGTDTQYF	TGCGCCAGCAGCCCCAAGGGTACAGATACGCAGTATTTT
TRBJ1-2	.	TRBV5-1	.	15	CASSAQRGTDYGYTF	TGCGCCAGCAGCGCCCAACGCGGGACGGACTATGGCTACACCTTC